Listed here is a single T cell receptor beta chain. What it recognizes is unknown. The PCR had 60 Vbeta and 13 Jbeta primers. Clones were sequenced by immunoSEQ multiplex PCR, and TCRdb holds only the in-frame ones, with some missing. Here the sample spans 100,000 to 150,000 clones, roughly 77% being singletons. These data come from a study of cytomegalovirus exposure and HLA in healthy donors. Study findings and constraints: Reportedly, fewer N-insertions than the approximately 690-donor mean appeared in an Asian-associated ancestry cluster in a later analysis.

This CDR3 is built from 16 residues. J was trimmed by 4 bases and V by 1 base; bases with no gene match: 4. Germline-derived CDR1 and CDR2 are LNHNV and YYDKDF (reference sequence). The chain is built from TRBV15 and TRBJ1-6; TRBD1 matches 7 bases. This TCR came from a man between 18 and 29 years old in good health and CMV-seronegative. Material for sequencing was PBMCs. CDR3 loop: CATSRGPGQYNSPLHF. The CDR3, as DNA: TGTGCCACCAGCAGAGGGCCGGGACAGTATAATTCACCCCTCCACTTT.